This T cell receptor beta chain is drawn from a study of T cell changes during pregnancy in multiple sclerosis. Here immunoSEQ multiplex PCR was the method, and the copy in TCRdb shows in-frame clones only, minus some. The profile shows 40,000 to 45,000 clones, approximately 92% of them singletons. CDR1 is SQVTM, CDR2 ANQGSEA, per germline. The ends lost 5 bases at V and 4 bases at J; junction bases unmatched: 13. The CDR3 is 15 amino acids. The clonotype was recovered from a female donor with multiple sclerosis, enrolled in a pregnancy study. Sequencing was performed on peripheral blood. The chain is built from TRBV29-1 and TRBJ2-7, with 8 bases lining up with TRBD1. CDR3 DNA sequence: TGCAGCGTTAGACCCACAGGGGGTTCTTCTTACGAGCAGTACTTC. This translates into CSVRPTGGSSYEQYF.